This entry features one T cell receptor beta chain sequence. Its antigen is still unknown. The sample belongs to a study of tumor-infiltrating lymphocytes in localized non-small cell lung cancer. Across the whole study: Resected tumor was paired with non-adjacent uninvolved lung from the same patient. Study-wide findings and caveats: Tumors had more T cell infiltration than uninvolved lung, per TCRbeta sequencing and CD3 counts. T-cell fraction did not differ between immunotypes IM1 and IM2. Different pieces of the same tissue went to different assays, confounding technical variation with intratumor heterogeneity.

Produced via immunoSEQ multiplex PCR; TCRdb's table is partial and in-frame only. This table holds about 15,000 clones, about 75% found once. The V gene's germline CDR1 is MNHNS and CDR2 SASEGT. This CDR3 comprises 16 residues. V shed 0 bases, J shed 1 base, and the junction held 4 bases outside the gene matches. The sequencing sample was made of lung tumor tissue. The chain combines TRBV6-1 with TRBJ2-7; 9 bases map to TRBD1. The sequence was collected from a human donor with non-small cell lung cancer. The DNA of the CDR3 is TGTGCCAGCAGTGAAGCGCTCGGGACAGGGTCCTACGAGCAGTACTTC. This gives the protein CASSEALGTGSYEQYF.